Following are 3 T cell receptor beta chains from one sample sequenced in a study of blood T cells in healthy people across ages. Sample-barcoded 5' priming and a J-beta primer mix drove a second PCR of about 7 to 12 cycles. TCRdb processed the 5' RACE reads anew with MiXCR; each CDR3 protein has one entry. The data hold 1.5 million to 1.8 million distinct CDR3 sequences, with approximately 43% observed a single time. The sequenced material came from blood. The receptors were sampled from a woman aged 18-29 years in good health.

The chain employs TRBV20-1 and TRBJ1-4, with D unresolved. The germline CDR1 and CDR2 sequences are DFQATT and SNEGSKA (reference sequence). The CDR3 length is 14 residues. The ends were cut back, 0 bases at V and 3 bases at J, with 8 bases in the middle. The chain's CDR3 is CSARELGPNEKLFF. CDR3 nucleotides: TGCAGTGCTAGAGAGTTGGGTCCTAATGAAAAACTGTTTTTT.

The CDR3 spells CASSLGWDGVTPQHF. In DNA form, the CDR3 reads TGTGCCAGCAGCTTAGGATGGGACGGAGTAACGCCCCAGCATTTT. The rearrangement uses TRBV7-9 and TRBJ1-5; tentative D call: TRBD1 (5 bases). The germline CDR1 and CDR2 sequences are SEHNR and FQNEAQ (reference sequence). The V and J ends lost 1 base and 9 bases respectively, with 16 bases between them. This CDR3 comprises 15 residues.

A few counts support this clonotype. The rearrangement links TRBV5-1 to TRBJ1-5; no firm D call. CDR1 and CDR2 from the germline V gene are SGHRS and YFSETQ. This CDR3 contains 15 residues. The ends were cut back, 2 bases at V and 2 bases at J, with 11 bases in the middle. The CDR3 protein is CASSLGGVGNQPQHF. The CDR3 DNA sequence: TGCGCCAGCAGCTTAGGCGGGGTCGGCAATCAGCCCCAGCATTTT.